Listed below are T cell receptor beta chains from one sample, sequenced in a study of early T cells in non-severe SARS-CoV-2 infection. MiXCR, run by TCRdb on the 5' RACE reads, gives a single entry per CDR3 protein. Among approximately 64,000 distinct CDR3 sequences listed, 18% were seen once. The sample was whole blood, taken at baseline. The receptors originated from an adult who was a healthcare worker with PCR-confirmed SARS-CoV-2 infection or an uninfected control (not recorded which). Both conserved end residues are part of each CDR3. The order of the fields is J gene, D gene, clone size, V gene, CDR3 protein, CDR3 DNA. A D gene is named only where the DNA matches it firmly. Size values are once, few and many counts, or a class for expanded clones, and some rows have none.

TRBJ2-2	.	few	TRBV20-1	CSARKVPNTGELFF	TGCAGTGCTAGGAAGGTCCCGAACACCGGGGAGCTGTTTTTT
TRBJ1-1	.	few	TRBV19	CASSIVGTPEAFF	TGTGCCAGTAGTATCGTGGGGACCCCTGAAGCTTTCTTT
TRBJ1-1	.	.	TRBV20-1	CLGQGLNTEAFF	TGCTTGGGGCAGGGCCTTAACACTGAAGCTTTCTTT
TRBJ2-5	TRBD2	.	TRBV19	CASRQAGGEETQYF	TGTGCCAGTCGCCAAGCGGGAGGGGAAGAGACCCAGTACTTC
TRBJ2-4	.	few	TRBV10-1	CASSGQSKNIQYF	TGCGCCAGCAGTGGACAGTCCAAAAACATTCAGTACTTC
TRBJ1-4	.	.	TRBV12-3/TRBV12-4	CASSPDSGEKLFF	TGTGCCAGCAGCCCTGACAGTGGGGAAAAACTGTTTTTT
TRBJ2-3	.	few	TRBV19	CASSIRTSTDTQYF	TGTGCCAGTAGTATACGGACTAGCACAGATACGCAGTATTTT
TRBJ2-7	.	.	TRBV7-2	CASSLVRTDSDEQYF	TGTGCCAGCAGCTTAGTACGAACAGATAGCGACGAGCAGTACTTC
TRBJ1-1	.	few	TRBV10-3	CAISDKMNTEAFF	TGTGCCATCAGTGATAAGATGAACACTGAAGCTTTCTTT
TRBJ2-2	.	many	TRBV24-1	CATSESTGSTGELFF	TGTGCCACCAGTGAGTCAACAGGGAGCACCGGGGAGCTGTTTTTT
TRBJ2-1	.	few	TRBV30	CAWSGNEQFF	TGTGCCTGGAGTGGAAATGAGCAGTTCTTC
TRBJ2-1	.	.	TRBV28	CASRVGSYNEQFF	TGTGCCAGCAGAGTGGGTTCCTACAATGAGCAGTTCTTC
TRBJ1-5	TRBD1	.	TRBV18	CASSGTGNNQPQHF	TGTGCCAGCTCCGGGACAGGGAACAATCAGCCCCAGCATTTT
TRBJ2-1	TRBD2	many	TRBV20-1	CSAGLAGVEQFF	TGCAGTGCCGGACTAGCGGGGGTTGAGCAGTTCTTC
TRBJ2-7	.	.	TRBV19	CASSSGDKLYEQYF	TGTGCCAGTAGTTCGGGGGACAAGCTTTACGAGCAGTACTTC
TRBJ2-7	.	few	TRBV27	CASSPQTAGNEQYF	TGTGCCAGCAGCCCTCAAACCGCGGGGAATGAGCAGTACTTC
TRBJ2-1	.	many	TRBV2	CASSGRGNEQFF	TGTGCCAGCAGTGGAAGGGGCAATGAGCAGTTCTTC
TRBJ2-1	TRBD2	few	TRBV19	CASSTIGGGRAHNEQFF	TGTGCCAGTAGCACGATTGGGGGCGGGAGGGCCCACAATGAGCAGTTCTTC
TRBJ2-7	TRBD2	few	TRBV7-2	CASSLGPSGRDYEQYF	TGTGCCAGCAGCTTAGGTCCTAGCGGGAGGGACTACGAGCAGTACTTC
TRBJ1-6	.	.	TRBV6-1	CASSEGPIAYNSPLHF	TGTGCCAGCAGTGAAGGACCGATAGCCTATAATTCACCCCTCCACTTT
TRBJ2-3	TRBD1	.	TRBV4-3	CASSLEVSGTGGTDTQYF	TGCGCCAGCAGCTTAGAAGTATCCGGGACAGGGGGCACAGATACGCAGTATTTT
TRBJ1-2	.	.	TRBV6-1	CASSDDPEGYYGYTF	TGTGCCAGCAGTGATGATCCAGAGGGCTACTATGGCTACACCTTC
TRBJ1-3	.	many	TRBV5-1	CASSKDVSSGNTIYF	TGCGCCAGCAGCAAAGACGTAAGCTCTGGAAACACCATATATTTT